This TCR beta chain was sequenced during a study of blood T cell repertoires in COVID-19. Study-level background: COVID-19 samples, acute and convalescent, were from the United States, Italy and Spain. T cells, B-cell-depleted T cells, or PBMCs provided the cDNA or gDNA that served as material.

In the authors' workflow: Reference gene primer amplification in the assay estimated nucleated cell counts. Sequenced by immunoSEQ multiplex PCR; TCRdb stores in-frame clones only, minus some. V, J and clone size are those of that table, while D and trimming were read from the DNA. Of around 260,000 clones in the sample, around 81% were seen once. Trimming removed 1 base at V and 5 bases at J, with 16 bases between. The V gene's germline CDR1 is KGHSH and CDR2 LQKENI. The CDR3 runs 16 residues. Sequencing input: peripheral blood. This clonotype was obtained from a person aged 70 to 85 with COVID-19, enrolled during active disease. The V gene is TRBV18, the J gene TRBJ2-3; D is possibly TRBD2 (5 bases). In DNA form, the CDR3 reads TGTGCCAGCTCACCACTTGCCAGCGGAGCCGGAGATACGCAGTATTTT. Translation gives CASSPLASGAGDTQYF.